A single T cell receptor beta chain is shown here with its context. The sample comes from a study of blood T cell repertoires in COVID-19. Sequenced by immunoSEQ multiplex PCR; TCRdb stores in-frame clones only, minus some. Altogether roughly 360,000 clones are present, more than 70% being singletons, with the ten largest covering 1% to 1.5%. All enrollees were about 18 to 90 years old and from fewer than 25 US areas. Cohorts were based on clinical histories the participants reported. Material for sequencing was PBMCs or T cells enriched from blood (not recorded which). This clonotype was obtained from a young man who had recovered from COVID-19.

The CDR3 DNA reads TGTGCCAGCAGCTCCTCGACCACAGCTAACTATGGCTACACCTTC. Its protein is CASSSSTTANYGYTF. V usage is TRBV9 and J usage is TRBJ1-2; D unresolved. The V gene lost 4 bases and the J gene lost 0 bases, with 13 bases spanning the gap. Germline V gene lookup returns CDR1 SGDLS and CDR2 YYNGEE. This CDR3 comprises 15 residues.